This TCR beta chain was recovered during a study of CD8+CD57+ T cells in acquired aplastic anemia. Overall study context: Roughly 3.2 ug was the average amount of DNA from sorted CD4+ and CD8+ cells.

In germline, CDR1 is WSHSY, CDR2 SAAADI. Trimming removed 6 bases at V and 1 base at J, with 7 bases between. This CDR3 comprises 13 residues. There are a few counts of this clonotype. Template material for TCR beta VDJ and CDR3 profiling consisted of genomic DNA. MiXCR, run by TCRdb on the reads, gives a single entry per CDR3 protein. The repertoire consists of about 110,000 distinct CDR3 sequences, with 50% to 65% occurring once and the leading ten covering around a third. The sequence was collected from a human donor in good health, serving as a control. The rearrangement links TRBV10-2 to TRBJ1-5, with D possibly TRBD1 on 5 matching bases. Sequenced sample: sorted CD4+, CD8+, or CD8+CD57+ T cells (not recorded which) from PBMCs. CDR3 nucleotide sequence: TGCGCCAGCAGCAGGGAAAGCAATCAGCCCCAGCATTTT. This encodes CASSRESNQPQHF.